Below are 9 T cell receptor beta chains sequenced from a single sample in a study of blood T cells in healthy people across ages (dated by TCRdb to 2014 to 2015). The library was obtained by 5' RACE. The reads were generated on an Illumina HiSeq 2500. A second PCR of about 7 to 12 cycles was run with a J-beta primer mix and a sample-barcoded 5' primer. The raw public data were reprocessed by TCRdb itself: fastp quality trimming at Q25, MiXCR clonotype calling, in-frame beta chains only. Rows are combined by CDR3 protein, so each entry shows the most common genes and DNA. This sample holds a few hundred thousand distinct CDR3 sequences; 50% to 60% were observed only once. The ten largest clones represent over 40% of the sample. Sequencing was done on a sample of blood. The receptors were sampled from a man aged 55 to 70 in good health.

V usage is TRBV20-1 and J usage is TRBJ2-1; D is uncertain. CDR3 length: 14 residues. Germline-derived CDR1 and CDR2 are DFQATT and SNEGSKA (reference sequence). The V and J ends lost 4 bases and 8 bases respectively, with 18 bases between them. The CDR3 protein is CSAKAYSRNYEQFF. The CDR3 nucleotides are TGCAGTGCTAAAGCCTACAGTCGAAACTATGAGCAGTTCTTC.

The rearrangement uses TRBV5-1 and TRBJ1-2; D uncertain. V shed 2 bases and J shed 10 bases, with 15 bases lying between them. This CDR3 is 13 amino acids long. Germline assignment: CDR1 SGHRS and CDR2 YFSETQ. CDR3 coding DNA: TGCGCCAGCAGCTTTGTAGTGGCAGTTGACTACACCTTC. Protein: CASSFVVAVDYTF.

The chain carries TRBV5-1 and TRBJ2-7; 13 nucleotides align to TRBD2. The CDR3 extends over 15 amino acids. V lost 3 bases, J lost 9 bases, and 9 bases stayed unmatched. The germline CDR1 and CDR2 sequences are SGHRS and YFSETQ. The CDR3 spells CASSSRTSGSCRQYF. CDR3 in DNA: TGCGCCAGCAGCTCCCGGACTAGCGGGAGTTGCCGGCAGTACTTC.

This clonotype is classed as medium-sized (0.01 to 0.1%). The chain recombines TRBV4-2 with TRBJ2-1, with D perhaps TRBD1 (7 bases). Germline V gives CDR1 LGHNA, CDR2 YNFKEQ. Trimming took off 0 bases at V and 6 bases at J, with 15 bases between the two ends. The CDR3 totals 16 residues. This CDR3 reads CASSQDWPGGSNEQFF. For the CDR3, the DNA is TGTGCCAGCAGCCAAGATTGGCCAGGGGGGTCCAATGAGCAGTTCTTC.

This clonotype has just a few counts. The chain links TRBV20-1 to TRBJ2-7; D is perhaps TRBD2 (7 bases). V gave up 7 bases and J gave up 4 bases, with 17 bases separating them. The CDR3 is 13 amino acids. From germline, CDR1 is DFQATT and CDR2 SNEGSKA (reference sequence). This CDR3 reads CSGRGGLAYEQYF. The CDR3, as DNA: TGCAGTGGGAGGGGGGGGCTGGCGTACGAGCAGTACTTC.

The J gene is TRBJ2-7, the V gene TRBV7-2; the D gene is possibly TRBD1 (5 bases). The CDR3 spans 12 residues. V was cut by 5 bases and J by 5 bases, with 10 bases left in between. CDR1 is SGHTA, CDR2 FQGNSA, per germline. In nucleotides, the CDR3 is TGTGCCAGCAGCCCCCAGGGCCACGAGCAGTACTTC. Translated, it gives CASSPQGHEQYF.

The chain has TRBV12-3 or TRBV12-4 and TRBJ2-1; TRBD2 matches 9 bases. V lost 1 base, J lost 9 bases, and 4 bases stayed unmatched. The CDR3 covers 14 residues. CDR3 amino acids: CASSLDLAGSEQFF. CDR3 in DNA: TGTGCCAGCAGTTTAGATCTAGCGGGAAGTGAGCAGTTCTTC.

This chain joins TRBV7-2 and TRBJ1-5, with 7 positions matching TRBD1. Germline trimming cut 2 bases from V and 1 base from J; bases unmatched to any gene: 5. The CDR3 loop spans 16 amino acids. Germline V gene sequence: CDR1 SGHTA, CDR2 FQGNSA. Here the CDR3 DNA reads TGTGCCAGCAGCTTAAGGTCAGGGGGGAGCAATCAGCCCCAGCATTTT. This codes for CASSLRSGGSNQPQHF.

V and J are TRBV12-3 or TRBV12-4 and TRBJ2-3; either TRBD1 or TRBD2 may fit D (7 bases each). Trimming left V 6 bases short and J 6 bases short, with 13 bases between. There are 13 residues in the CDR3. CDR3 bases: TGTGCCAGCAGGCACAGGGGAGGGGATACGCAGTATTTT. Translation gives CASRHRGGDTQYF.